This TCR beta chain was documented in a study of blood T cell repertoires in COVID-19. Study details: COVID-19 samples collected from the United States, Italy and Spain covered acute and convalescent phases. Nucleic acid was either cDNA or gDNA, and it came from T cells, B-cell-depleted T cells, or PBMCs.

This clone was observed a single time. Per the study methods: Cell counts per sample came from amplifying reference gene primers. Generated by immunoSEQ multiplex PCR, the TCRdb table keeps only in-frame clones and is missing some. V and J calls and clone size come straight from that table; D and trimming were deduced from the DNA. The table shows some 330,000 clones, with roughly four fifths occurring only once. The V gene lost 7 bases and the J gene lost 11 bases, with 20 bases spanning the gap. Germline loops: CDR1 LNHDA, CDR2 SQIVND (reference sequence). This CDR3 is 14 amino acids long. Sequencing was done on a sample of PBMCs or T cells enriched from blood (not recorded which). The J gene is TRBJ1-4, the V gene TRBV19, with D possibly matching TRBD1 (5 bases). The sequence was obtained from a woman in her forties or fifties who had recovered from COVID-19. The CDR3 DNA sequence: TGTGCCAGTAAGCGGGACCCCCAAAGTGACAAACTGTTTTTT. Its translation is CASKRDPQSDKLFF.